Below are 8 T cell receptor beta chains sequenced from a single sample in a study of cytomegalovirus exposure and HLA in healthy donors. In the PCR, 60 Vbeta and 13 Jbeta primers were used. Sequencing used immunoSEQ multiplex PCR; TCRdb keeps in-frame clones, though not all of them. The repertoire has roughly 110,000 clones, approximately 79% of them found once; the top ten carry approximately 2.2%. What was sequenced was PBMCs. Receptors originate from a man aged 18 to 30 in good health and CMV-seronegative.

The CDR3 region is CASSEQGNNNQPQHF. As DNA, the CDR3 is TGTGCCAGTTCCGAACAGGGGAATAACAATCAGCCCCAGCATTTT. The chain recombines TRBV2 with TRBJ1-5; 7 bases agree with TRBD1. CDR3 length: 15 residues. CDR1 SNHLY and CDR2 FYNNEI come from the germline V gene. After removal of 9 bases from V and 3 bases from J, the junction contained 11 bases not matched to a gene.

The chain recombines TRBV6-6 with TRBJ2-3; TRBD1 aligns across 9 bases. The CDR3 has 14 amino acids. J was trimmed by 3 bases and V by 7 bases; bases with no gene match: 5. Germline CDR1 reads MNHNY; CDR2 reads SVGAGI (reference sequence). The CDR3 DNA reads TGTGCCAGCAACGACAGGGGGTGGACAGATACGCAGTATTTT. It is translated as CASNDRGWTDTQYF.

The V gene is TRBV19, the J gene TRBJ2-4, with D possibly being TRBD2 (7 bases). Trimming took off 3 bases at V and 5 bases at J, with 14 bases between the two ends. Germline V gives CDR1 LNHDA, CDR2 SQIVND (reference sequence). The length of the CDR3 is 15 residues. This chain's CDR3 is CASSMGAGEENIQYF. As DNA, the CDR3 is TGTGCCAGTAGTATGGGGGCGGGGGAGGAAAACATTCAGTACTTC.

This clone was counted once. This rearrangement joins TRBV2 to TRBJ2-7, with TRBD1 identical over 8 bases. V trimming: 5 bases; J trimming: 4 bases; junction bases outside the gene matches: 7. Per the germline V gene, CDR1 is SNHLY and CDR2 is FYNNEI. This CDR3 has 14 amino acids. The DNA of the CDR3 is TGTGCCAGCAGTCCTCAGGGGGCTAGGTACGAGCAGTACTTC. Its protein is CASSPQGARYEQYF.

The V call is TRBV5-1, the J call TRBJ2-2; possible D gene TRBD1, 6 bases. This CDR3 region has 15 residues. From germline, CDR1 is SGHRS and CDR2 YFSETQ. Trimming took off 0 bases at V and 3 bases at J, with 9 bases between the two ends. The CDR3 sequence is CASSLDSGDTGELFF. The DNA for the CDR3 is TGCGCCAGCAGCTTGGATTCAGGGGACACCGGGGAGCTGTTTTTT.

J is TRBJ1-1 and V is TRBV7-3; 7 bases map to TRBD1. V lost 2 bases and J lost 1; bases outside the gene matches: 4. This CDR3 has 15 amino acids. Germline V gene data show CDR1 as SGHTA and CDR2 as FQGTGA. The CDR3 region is CASSLQGQANTEAFF. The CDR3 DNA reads TGTGCCAGCAGCTTACAAGGACAGGCGAACACTGAAGCTTTCTTT.

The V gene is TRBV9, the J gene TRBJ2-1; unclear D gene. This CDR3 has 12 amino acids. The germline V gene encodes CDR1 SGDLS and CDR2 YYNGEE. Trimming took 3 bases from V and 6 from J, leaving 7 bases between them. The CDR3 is CASSAPSNEQFF. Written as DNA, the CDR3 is TGTGCCAGCAGCGCTCCCAGCAATGAGCAGTTCTTC. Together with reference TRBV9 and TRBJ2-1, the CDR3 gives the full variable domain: DSGVTQTPKHLITATGQRVTLRCSPRSGDLSVYWYQQSLDQGLQFLIQYYNGEERAKGNILERFSAQQFPDLHSELNLSSLELGDSALYFCASSAPSNEQFFGPGTRLTVL.

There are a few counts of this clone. CDR3 loop: CASSPGRGNTGELFF. The DNA for the CDR3 is TGTGCCAGCTCACCGGGCAGGGGAAACACCGGGGAGCTGTTTTTT. The chain carries TRBV18 and TRBJ2-2; TRBD1 is a possible D gene (6 bases). With 3 bases removed from V and 2 bases from J, the gap between germline ends came to 10 bases. CDR3 size: 15 residues. The germline gives CDR1 KGHSH, CDR2 LQKENI.